Sequencing of this T cell receptor (beta chain) was carried out in a study of blood T cell repertoires in COVID-19 (TCRdb year 2020). Background on the whole study: Collaborator samples came from the United States, Italy and Spain and covered acute and convalescent phases of COVID-19. The prospective study material was composed of cDNA or gDNA derived from T cells, B-cell-depleted T cells, or PBMCs. The dataset comprised deeply sampled blood TCRbeta repertoires from subjects exposed to, actively infected with, or recovered from COVID-19. The repertoires were released in a freely available public database meant as a resource for research on the immune response to SARS-CoV-2. The samples were drawn from two sources: the first 160 participants of the ongoing ImmuneRACE study, and fewer than 1,500 subjects contributed by 6 global collaborators. Sample metadata almost always included a de-identified subject ID, COVID-19 status, age in years and sex. Where HLA class I and class II types were available, the types were taken from metadata supplied by the sample provider, not from assay-based typing.

TCRbeta CDR3 regions were amplified from genomic DNA by means of the immunoSEQ Assay, a bias-controlled multiplex PCR. Under the source paper's analysis protocol: Within the assay, amplification of reference gene primers was used to estimate how many nucleated cells each sample contained. To quantify the absolute abundance of each unique TCRbeta CDR3 rearrangement, sequence reads were collapsed and filtered. For each sample, productive Simpson clonality was calculated as the square root of Simpson's diversity index across productive rearrangements. The table was pulled from immuneACCESS by TCRdb, which kept in-frame rearrangements only. Such tables lose some clones; where checked, under half of the loss comes from unresolved V genes, and the rest has no known cause. The DNA gave D and trimming, while V, J and clone size come from that table. This sample lists 85,000 to 90,000 clones; around 80% were detected once. The ten top clones hold 0.95% to 1.5% of the sample.

Collaborating institutions collected whole blood in K2EDTA tubes following their own protocols. For TCRbeta analysis, collaborators shipped samples in one of three forms: frozen whole blood, isolated PBMCs, or DNA extracted from either of those sample types. General findings and caveats noted by the study authors: How much clinical and demographic metadata was included differed by source and by participant, and the metadata was provided uncurated.

From the cysteine up to the phenylalanine, the CDR3 has a length of 13 residues. The sequence is cut down to CDR3 DNA, 39 bases in frame from base 1. From the germline V gene, CDR1 is SNHLY and CDR2 is FYNNEI. V loses 2 bases, J loses 9 bases, and the germline ends lie 13 bases apart. Concerning this clone itself: What antigen it recognizes has not been identified. No much larger clonotype is one base removed from it; base qualities were not supplied.

The chain is made from TRBV2 and TRBJ1-2, with an unclear D gene assignment. Sequencing used peripheral blood. The clonotype originates from an elderly woman with acute or convalescent COVID-19. For the CDR3, the sequence is CASSESPFVSYTF. In nucleotides, the sequence is TGTGCCAGCAGTGAAAGCCCCTTTGTAAGCTACACCTTC.